This entry concerns a single TCR beta chain. The data were taken from a study of blood T cell repertoires in COVID-19. Overall study: Specimens from acute and convalescent COVID-19 originated in the United States, Italy and Spain. In each case, the material was cDNA or gDNA derived from T cells, B-cell-depleted T cells, or PBMCs.

Method: immunoSEQ multiplex PCR; TCRdb's copy keeps in-frame clones and lacks some. The sample holds a few hundred thousand clones, 80% to 90% seen once. The sequenced sample consisted of PBMCs or T cells enriched from blood (not recorded which). The TCR originated in an older woman who had recovered from COVID-19.

The CDR3 region has the DNA TGCAGTAGACTAGGCGGGGAGACCCAGTACTTC. Translation: CSRLGGETQYF. The chain employs TRBV20-1 and TRBJ2-5; D perhaps matches TRBD2 (6 bases). CDR3 length equals 11 residues. The germline CDR1 and CDR2 sequences are DFQATT and SNEGSKA (reference sequence). The V end was cut by 8 bases, the J end by 5 bases, with 12 bases between.